The 29 T cell receptor beta chains reported below all come from one sample, sequenced in a study of cytomegalovirus exposure and HLA in healthy donors (dated by TCRdb to about 2017). The library relied on the immunoSEQ multiplex PCR assay. A mixture of 60 forward primers for TCR Vbeta segments and 13 reverse primers for TCR Jbeta segments was used in the multiplex PCR. TCRdb took this table from immuneACCESS and kept in-frame rearrangements with V and J called. Such tables lack part of the clones; where checked against another copy, unresolved V genes explain under half of the gap, and the rest is unexplained. Within this sample are 130,000 to 150,000 clones, with approximately 68% of them counted one time only. Roughly 4.7% of the sample rests with the top ten. The sequenced material came from PBMCs. The source is a man aged 55 to 70 in good health and CMV-seronegative.

The rearrangement joins TRBV6-5 to TRBJ2-7, with TRBD2 matching over 8 bases. V trimming: 0 bases; J trimming: 7 bases; junction bases outside the gene matches: 8. The CDR3 totals 15 residues. Germline assignment: CDR1 MNHEY and CDR2 SVGAGI. CDR3 region: CASSYSTSADREQYF. The CDR3 nucleotides read TGTGCCAGCAGTTACTCGACTAGCGCCGACCGGGAGCAGTACTTC.

The V and J genes are TRBV7-3 and TRBJ2-1; maybe TRBD2 (6 bases). The CDR3 spans 13 residues. Per the germline V gene, CDR1 is SGHTA and CDR2 is FQGTGA. The V gene lost 5 bases and the J gene lost 6 bases, with 11 bases spanning the gap. In nucleotides, the CDR3 is TGTGCCAGCAGCCGCGGGACTCTCAATGAGCAGTTCTTC. Translated, it gives CASSRGTLNEQFF.

The chain uses TRBV18 and TRBJ2-2, with TRBD2 matching 8 bases. Germline V lookup: CDR1 KGHSH, CDR2 LQKENI. The CDR3 is made up of 15 amino acids. V gave up 6 bases and J gave up 1 base; unmatched junction bases: 4. CDR3 amino acids: CASSSGTRNTGELFF. The CDR3 bases are TGTGCCAGCTCCTCCGGGACTAGGAACACCGGGGAGCTGTTTTTT.

The chain employs TRBV18 and TRBJ1-1; D is unresolved. CDR1 and CDR2 (germline): KGHSH, LQKENI. The length of the CDR3 is 14 residues. Trimming pared 6 bases from V and 1 base from J, leaving 12 bases between. CDR3 bases: TGTGCCAGCTCGGTTGGAGTTGAGAACACTGAAGCTTTCTTT. Its protein is CASSVGVENTEAFF. Based on the CDR3 plus reference TRBV18 and TRBJ1-1, the full variable domain is NAGVMQNPRHLVRRRGQEARLRCSPMKGHSHVYWYRQLPEEGLKFMVYLQKENIIDESGMPKERFSAEFPKEGPSILRIQQVVRGDSAAYFCASSVGVENTEAFFGQGTRLTVV.

The chain recombines TRBV5-4 with TRBJ2-3, with D tentatively TRBD2 (5 bases). Trimming removed 0 bases from V and 6 bases from J, with 14 bases in between. The CDR3 has 15 amino acids. The germline CDR1 and CDR2 sequences are SGHNT and YYREEE (reference sequence). This CDR3 reads CASSLGGSRSDTQYF. The CDR3 DNA reads as TGTGCCAGCAGCTTGGGTGGGAGTCGTTCGGATACGCAGTATTTT.

The J gene is TRBJ2-1, the V gene TRBV9, with D possibly matching TRBD2 (6 bases). CDR1 is SGDLS and CDR2 is YYNGEE in the germline V gene. The V and J ends lost 0 bases and 4 bases respectively, with 14 bases between them. The CDR3 spans 16 residues. The CDR3 sequence: CASSVATSQGYNEQFF. As DNA, the CDR3 is TGTGCCAGCAGCGTAGCTACTAGCCAGGGATACAATGAGCAGTTCTTC.

The J gene is TRBJ2-6, the V gene TRBV5-5, with unresolved D. CDR1 SGHKS and CDR2 YYEKEE come from the germline V gene (reference sequence). CDR3 length: 15 amino acids. The ends were cut back, 5 bases at V and 2 bases at J, with 11 bases in the middle. CDR3 in DNA: TGTGCCAGCAGTCCCAGGATGGCTGGGGCCAACGTCCTGACTTTC. Amino acid sequence: CASSPRMAGANVLTF. The full variable domain, in which reference TRBV5-5 and TRBJ2-6 provide the parts outside the CDR3, is DAGVTQSPTHLIKTRGQQVTLRCSPISGHKSVSWYQQVLGQGPQFIFQYYEKEERGRGNFPDRFSARQFPNYSSELNVNALLLGDSALYLCASSPRMAGANVLTFGAGSRLTVL.

Here the CDR3 DNA reads TGCGCCAGCAGCCGCCCGGGACAGGAGGGAGAAAAACTGTTTTTT. This gives the protein CASSRPGQEGEKLFF. The V and J genes are TRBV5-1 and TRBJ1-4, with TRBD1 matching 8 bases. Trimming took 4 bases from V and 8 from J; bases not matched to a gene: 10. This CDR3 region has 15 residues. CDR1 is SGHRS, CDR2 YFSETQ, per germline.

This sequence joins TRBV25-1 and TRBJ2-1; D is perhaps TRBD2 (6 bases). Trimming took 2 bases from V and 5 from J, leaving 13 bases between them. Germline loops: CDR1 MGHDK, CDR2 SYGVNS. The CDR3 runs 15 residues. The CDR3 nucleotides read TGTGCCAGCAGTGAAGCGGGACCAAAAAACAATGAGCAGTTCTTC. This sequence encodes CASSEAGPKNNEQFF.

This clone was counted a few times. The chain carries TRBV9 and TRBJ2-3, with 7 bases aligning to TRBD1. Unmatched junction bases numbered 7, after V lost 3 bases and J lost 0 bases. CDR3 length equals 16 residues. The V gene's germline CDR1 is SGDLS and CDR2 YYNGEE. The CDR3 protein is CASSGLGGQSTDTQYF. The CDR3 DNA reads as TGTGCCAGCAGCGGACTTGGGGGACAGAGCACAGATACGCAGTATTTT.

V usage is TRBV28 and J usage is TRBJ1-2; D is perhaps TRBD1 (6 bases). V was trimmed by 3 bases and J by 0 bases, leaving 8 bases between them. Germline lookup yields CDR1 MDHEN and CDR2 SYDVKM. The CDR3 sequence is 14 residues long. CDR3 coding DNA: TGTGCCAGCAGTTTGGGGGGGCCTAACTATGGCTACACCTTC. It is translated as CASSLGGPNYGYTF.

This clone was detected once. J is TRBJ2-5 and V is TRBV5-1; no clear D gene. Germline CDR1 and CDR2: SGHRS and YFSETQ. V was shortened by 0 bases and J by 1 base, with 7 bases between the two germline ends. This CDR3 region has 14 residues. The CDR3 bases are TGCGCCAGCAGCTTGGGCGAAGCCCAAGAGACCCAGTACTTC. It encodes CASSLGEAQETQYF.

This clone was recorded a few times. The chain has TRBV25-1 and TRBJ2-2; 8 bases map to TRBD1. The junction had 9 bases not matched to a gene; V was cut back by 2 bases and J by 7 bases. The CDR3 contains 16 residues. CDR1 is MGHDK and CDR2 is SYGVNS in the germline V gene. The CDR3 loop reads CASSEPRQGAGGELFF. The CDR3 coding sequence is TGTGCCAGCAGTGAACCCCGGCAGGGGGCTGGCGGGGAGCTGTTTTTT.

The chain couples TRBV28 to TRBJ2-6, with D possibly being TRBD2 (7 bases). The CDR3 has 15 amino acids. Per the germline V gene, CDR1 is MDHEN and CDR2 is SYDVKM. V was shortened by 7 bases and J by 2 bases, with 12 bases between the two germline ends. The CDR3 DNA reads TGTGCCAGCACAGGGGCGGGGGCTGGGGCCAACGTCCTGACTTTC. Its protein product is CASTGAGAGANVLTF.

This chain uses TRBV28 with TRBJ2-5; 9 bases agree with TRBD2. The CDR3 length is 16 residues. The junction had 14 bases not matched to a gene; V was cut back by 7 bases and J by 5 bases. Germline V gene sequence: CDR1 MDHEN, CDR2 SYDVKM. The CDR3 DNA sequence: TGTGCCAGCACCGCAGCGGGAGGCCCCGCAGCGGAGACCCAGTACTTC. It codes for CASTAAGGPAAETQYF.

V and J are TRBV2 and TRBJ2-2; tentatively, D is TRBD2 (7 bases). Trimming removed 6 bases at V and 5 bases at J, with 13 bases between. The CDR3 extends over 14 amino acids. Germline CDR1 SNHLY, CDR2 FYNNEI. This CDR3 reads CASSSEGGTGELFF. The CDR3 DNA reads TGTGCCAGCAGCTCGGAGGGGGGGACCGGGGAGCTGTTTTTT.

V usage is TRBV27 and J usage is TRBJ2-7, with 8 bases fitting TRBD2. This CDR3 region has 15 residues. Germline lookup yields CDR1 MNHEY and CDR2 SMNVEV (reference sequence). V trimming: 3 bases; J trimming: 7 bases; junction bases outside the gene matches: 11. In DNA, the CDR3 is TGTGCCAGCAGTTTGTTTCCGGGACTAGTAAAGGAGCAGTACTTC. Its translation is CASSLFPGLVKEQYF.

The genes are TRBV19 and TRBJ1-5; D is ambiguous. The germline gives CDR1 LNHDA, CDR2 SQIVND (reference sequence). This CDR3 is built from 14 residues. Trimming took off 5 bases at V and 7 bases at J, with 15 bases between the two ends. CDR3 sequence reads: CASSGEVGKQPQHF. CDR3 in DNA: TGTGCCAGTAGTGGGGAGGTGGGGAAGCAGCCCCAGCATTTT.

The chain employs TRBV19 and TRBJ2-6; a weak D match, TRBD1 (6 bases). CDR1 LNHDA and CDR2 SQIVND come from the germline V gene (reference sequence). There are 16 residues in the CDR3. Trimming pared 2 bases from V and 4 bases from J, leaving 12 bases between. CDR3: CASSIQGLTGANVLTF. The CDR3 bases are TGTGCCAGTAGTATACAGGGGCTAACGGGGGCCAACGTCCTGACTTTC.

Comment on this clone: This CDR3 fails to terminate in the conserved phenylalanine or tryptophan, so it likely reflects a read error. The genes are TRBV18 and TRBJ1-5; D is perhaps TRBD1 (5 bases). Trimming pared 2 bases from V and 1 base from J, leaving 18 bases between. CDR3 length equals 18 residues. From germline, CDR1 is KGHSH and CDR2 LQKENI. The chain's CDR3 is CASSPSDTFGASNQPQHL. The CDR3 DNA follows: TGTGCCAGCTCACCATCCGACACATTTGGGGCGAGCAATCAGCCCCAGCATCTT.

The chain carries TRBV5-1 and TRBJ2-7; 14 nucleotides agree with TRBD2. V lost 3 bases and J lost 3; bases outside the gene matches: 11. In germline, CDR1 is SGHRS, CDR2 YFSETQ. The CDR3 is 18 amino acids. This CDR3 reads CASSWGLAGALGGYEQYF. Here the CDR3 DNA reads TGCGCCAGCAGCTGGGGACTAGCGGGAGCCCTGGGGGGCTACGAGCAGTACTTC.

J is TRBJ2-2 and V is TRBV19; D is perhaps TRBD1 (5 bases). The V gene lost 0 bases and the J gene lost 7 bases, with 9 bases spanning the gap. Looked up from germline, CDR1 is LNHDA and CDR2 is SQIVND (reference sequence). The CDR3 extends over 14 amino acids. CDR3 residues: CASSIEKGIGELFF. CDR3 nucleotide sequence: TGTGCCAGTAGTATAGAGAAGGGGATCGGGGAGCTGTTTTTT. Complete variable domain (other parts from reference TRBV19 and TRBJ2-2): DGGITQSPKYLFRKEGQNVTLSCEQNLNHDAMYWYRQDPGQGLRLIYYSQIVNDFQKGDIAEGYSVSREKKESFPLTVTSAQKNPTAFYLCASSIEKGIGELFFGEGSRLTVL.

The V and J genes are TRBV27 and TRBJ2-7; D not certain. This CDR3 comprises 13 residues. Looked up from germline, CDR1 is MNHEY and CDR2 is SMNVEV (reference sequence). V was cut by 3 bases and J by 6 bases, with 12 bases left in between. CDR3 bases: TGTGCCAGCAGTTTTGGGCTAAACGGCGAGCAGTACTTC. This encodes CASSFGLNGEQYF.

This chain links TRBV28 with TRBJ1-5; D is unresolved. The germline V gene has CDR1 MDHEN and CDR2 SYDVKM. This CDR3 is 16 amino acids long. Trimming removed 4 bases from V and 0 bases from J, with 13 bases in between. CDR3 nucleotide sequence: TGTGCCAGCAGTTGGTCCTCCGGAGTTAGCAATCAGCCCCAGCATTTT. Translated, it gives CASSWSSGVSNQPQHF.

The V call is TRBV12-5, the J call TRBJ2-2; no definite D call. Germline V lookup: CDR1 LGHNT, CDR2 FRNRAP. The V end was cut by 1 base, the J end by 8 bases, with 8 bases between. The CDR3 has 13 residues. As DNA, the CDR3 is TGTGCTAGTGGTTTGGACAGTTTGGGGGAGCTGTTTTTT. This encodes CASGLDSLGELFF. Together with reference TRBV12-5 and TRBJ2-2, the CDR3 gives the full variable domain: DARVTQTPRHKVTEMGQEVTMRCQPILGHNTVFWYRQTMMQGLELLAYFRNRAPLDDSGMPKDRFSAEMPDATLATLKIQPSEPRDSAVYFCASGLDSLGELFFGEGSRLTVL.

There are a few counts of this clone. V gene TRBV28 combines with J gene TRBJ2-7, with 7 bases lining up with TRBD2. CDR3 length: 15 residues. Germline V gene data show CDR1 as MDHEN and CDR2 as SYDVKM. With 3 bases clipped from V and 1 base from J, the junction kept 6 bases outside the gene matches. The CDR3, as DNA: TGTGCCAGCAGTTTCGCTAGCGGACTTTCCTACGAGCAGTACTTC. The encoded protein is CASSFASGLSYEQYF.

The table lists this clone with a few counts. This chain connects TRBV5-1 to TRBJ2-4; D is perhaps TRBD2 (5 bases). The CDR3 contains 16 residues. CDR1 and CDR2 (germline): SGHRS, YFSETQ. Trimming left V 4 bases short and J 4 bases short, with 18 bases between. The CDR3 here is CASSTDFSADKNIQYF. CDR3 DNA: TGCGCCAGCAGCACCGATTTTAGCGCGGATAAAAACATTCAGTACTTC.

Turning to this clone: At the DNA level, this CDR3 is encoded by other sequences in the same sample as well. The chain joins TRBV7-9 to TRBJ1-2; 7 bases align to TRBD1. Germline-derived CDR1 and CDR2 are SEHNR and FQNEAQ (reference sequence). The CDR3 has 13 residues. Trimming removed 5 bases from V and 2 bases from J; junction bases left unmatched: 2. CDR3 in amino acids: CASSLGQNYGYTF. CDR3 nucleotides: TGTGCCAGCAGCCTGGGACAGAACTATGGCTACACCTTC.

This chain links TRBV5-4 with TRBJ2-5; a possible D gene is TRBD2 (5 bases). The CDR3 consists of 13 residues. Trimming took 4 bases from V and 9 from J, leaving 16 bases between them. CDR1 and CDR2 from the germline V gene are SGHNT and YYREEE (reference sequence). The CDR3 here is CASSQPEVGAQYF. CDR3 nucleotide sequence: TGTGCCAGCAGCCAGCCCGAGGTCGGGGCCCAGTACTTC.